The clone carrying this T cell receptor beta chain was seen many times. Its antigen is not known. The data were obtained in a study of molecular identifiers for immune sequencing clone quantification. Overall study results and limits: Clones that had above 20 RNA copies took up over 99% of effector molecules but under 1% in naive cells.

For naive CD8 T cells, sorting used the CD8+CD4-CCR7+CD45RA+ phenotype. MiXCR, run by TCRdb on the PCR reads, gives a single entry per CDR3 protein. The table records hundreds of thousands of distinct CDR3 sequences, about 22% of them present only once. Trimming pared 3 bases from V and 6 bases from J, leaving 17 bases between. The CDR3 covers 16 residues. CDR1 and CDR2 (germline): MNHEY, SVGAGI. The source of this sequence is a human donor in good health. Some libraries in this study had Jurkat cell RNA spiked in. Sequencing used naive CD8+ T cells from blood, with Jurkat cell RNA spiked in. Sample subset: FACS-sorted CD8+CD4-CCR7+CD45RA+ naive T cells. This chain links TRBV6-5 with TRBJ2-2; the D is unclear. The CDR3 is CASSYTVGARSGELFF. For the CDR3, the DNA is TGTGCCAGCAGTTATACGGTCGGCGCCAGATCCGGGGAGCTGTTTTTT.